This T cell receptor beta chain was recorded in a study of T cells of healthy individuals. The V end was cut by 0 bases, the J end by 7 bases, with 13 bases between. Germline-derived CDR1 and CDR2 are SGDLS and YYNGEE. This CDR3 region has 14 residues. MiXCR, applied by TCRdb to the 5' RACE reads, yields one record per CDR3 protein. Here the sample spans 35,000 to 45,000 distinct CDR3 sequences, about 4.2% being singletons. There are many counts of this clonotype. This clonotype originated in a human donor in good health. The chain employs TRBV9 and TRBJ1-1; no clear D gene. CDR3 protein: CASSVVGSSLEAFF. For the CDR3, the DNA is TGTGCCAGCAGCGTAGTAGGCAGCAGTCTTGAAGCTTTCTTT. The complete variable domain, with remaining parts taken from reference TRBV9 and TRBJ1-1, reads DSGVTQTPKHLITATGQRVTLRCSPRSGDLSVYWYQQSLDQGLQFLIQYYNGEERAKGNILERFSAQQFPDLHSELNLSSLELGDSALYFCASSVVGSSLEAFFGQGTRLTVV.